The source of this T cell receptor beta chain is a study of beta chain features in type 1 diabetes (dated by TCRdb to the late 2010s). General notes on the study: Patients and healthy donors did not differ in mean age, gender distribution, total cell number or subset yield. In the study, recently diagnosed type 1 diabetes patients and matched healthy donors were compared on the TCRB repertoires of their sorted circulating CD4+ T cell subsets. Regulatory and stem cell-like memory subsets were obtained from only 8 patients and about 8 healthy donors, while naive and central memory subsets were obtained from all 30 or so donors. A total of just under 110,000,000 sorted cells were examined across all samples, and RNA yield correlated strongly with the number of cells per subset.

Measured from the cysteine to the phenylalanine, the CDR3 is 13 residues long. Here the CDR3 DNA is all that survives: 39 bases in frame from base 1. Cut back by 10 bases and 7 bases, the V and J ends lie 19 bases apart. Via the germline V gene, CDR1 is MDHEN and CDR2 SYDVKM. From each donor, a single peripheral blood sample of approximately 110 mL on average was drawn into heparinised tubes. A BD FACSAria II was used to sort naive, central memory, regulatory and stem cell-like memory CD4+ T cells with a panel that included CD45RO, CCR7, CD25, CD127, CD95 and CD27. Purity was above 95% for every sorted population. PBMCs were separated immediately by Lymphoprep density gradient centrifugation and were stained directly, without being cultured. To minimize batch effects, samples were stained and sorted in pairs, one healthy donor with one patient per experiment. This clone was seen only a few times. It lacks a known antigen. No base-level quality is on record; no much larger clone is a single base apart.

Overall study outcomes, separate from this receptor: Sequencing cDNA rather than genomic DNA could over-represent highly expressing activated cells, although activation and CD3 levels did not differ between groups. Patients with type 1 diabetes made fewer insertions and deleted more nucleotides at VDJ recombination sites, implying thymic rearrangement abnormalities. Shorter templates might have been favored by PCR, but patient and control samples were amplified and corrected together, so both groups would have been affected equally by any skew. Naive, central memory and regulatory TCRB repertoires appeared more similar among patients than among healthy donors. In all four CD4+ subsets, TCRB CDR3 length was moderately but significantly shorter in type 1 diabetes patients. Because small numbers of individuals were included in the HLA sub-analyses, any influence of HLA type on TCRB rearrangement was left unresolved.

The entire amount of isolated RNA was reverse transcribed using the High Capacity cDNA Reverse Transcription Kit, so the sequenced TCRB transcripts were expressed ones. Deep immunoSEQ sequencing was applied to naive, central memory and regulatory T cell samples, giving an average of about 3.57 million total reads per sample. After sorted cells were lysed in RLT buffer, RNA was extracted with DNase-treated RNeasy Micro or Mini kits, with the choice depending on cell number. To prevent cross-contamination, each cell subset was processed individually, whereas patient and healthy donor samples were processed jointly. TCRB sequences were amplified from cDNA with the immunoSEQ multiplex PCR, producing 87-bp fragments spanning the CDR3 region. Amplicons were sequenced on the Illumina HiSeq platform. Under the source paper's analysis protocol: PCR bias was computationally corrected using synthetic template baselines, reads within Hamming distance 2 were collapsed, and singletons that could not be merged were discarded. Reads were aligned against IMGT so that V, D and J genes, CDR3 length and insertions or deletions at six rearrangement sites could be assigned. Within each subset, clonotype counts were normalized to the number of sorted cells before true diversity and Gini coefficients were calculated with the tcR R package. Repertoire sharing was quantified using the overlap coefficient calculated on TCRB nucleotide sequences. Out-of-frame TCRB sequences from naive cells were analyzed to stand in for the pre-selection repertoire. TCRdb provides this immuneACCESS table in a form limited to in-frame rearrangements. Some clones are lacking; in checked studies, under half of them reflect an unresolved V gene, and why the rest are absent is not known. V and J calls and clone size are copied from that table; D and trimming were computed from the DNA. Within this sample are about 360,000 clones, with over 10% of them counted one time only. More than 0.015% of the sample is taken by the ten largest.

The rearranged chain carries TRBV28 and TRBJ2-5, with TRBD1 as a weak D call on 6 bases. The origin of this receptor is a man between 18 and 35 years old in good health. The sequenced sample consisted of naive CD4+ T cells from blood. What this sample's cell subset or site label stands for: true naive CD4+ T cells. The DNA is as follows: TGTGCCACCGTCGACAGGCTAGATGGGACCCAGTACTTC. This codes for CATVDRLDGTQYF. With the portions outside the CDR3 filled from the reference TRBV28 and TRBJ2-5 genes, the complete variable region becomes DVKVTQSSRYLVKRTGEKVFLECVQDMDHENMFWYRQDPGLGLRLIYFSYDVKMKEKGDIPEGYSVSREKKERFSLILESASTNQTSMYLCATVDRLDGTQYFGPGTRLLVL.